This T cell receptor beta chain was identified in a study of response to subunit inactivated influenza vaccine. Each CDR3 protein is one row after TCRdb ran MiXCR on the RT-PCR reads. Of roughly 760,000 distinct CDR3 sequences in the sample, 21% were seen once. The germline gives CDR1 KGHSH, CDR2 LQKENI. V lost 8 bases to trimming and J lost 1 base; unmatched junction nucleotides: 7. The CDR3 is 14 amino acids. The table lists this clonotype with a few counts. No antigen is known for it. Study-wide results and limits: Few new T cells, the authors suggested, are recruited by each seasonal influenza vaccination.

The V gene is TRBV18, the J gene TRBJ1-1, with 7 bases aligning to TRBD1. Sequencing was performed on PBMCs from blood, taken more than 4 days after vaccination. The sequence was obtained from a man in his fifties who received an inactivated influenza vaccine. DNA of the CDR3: TGTGCCAGCACCCGACAGGGAACGAACACTGAAGCTTTCTTT. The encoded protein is CASTRQGTNTEAFF.